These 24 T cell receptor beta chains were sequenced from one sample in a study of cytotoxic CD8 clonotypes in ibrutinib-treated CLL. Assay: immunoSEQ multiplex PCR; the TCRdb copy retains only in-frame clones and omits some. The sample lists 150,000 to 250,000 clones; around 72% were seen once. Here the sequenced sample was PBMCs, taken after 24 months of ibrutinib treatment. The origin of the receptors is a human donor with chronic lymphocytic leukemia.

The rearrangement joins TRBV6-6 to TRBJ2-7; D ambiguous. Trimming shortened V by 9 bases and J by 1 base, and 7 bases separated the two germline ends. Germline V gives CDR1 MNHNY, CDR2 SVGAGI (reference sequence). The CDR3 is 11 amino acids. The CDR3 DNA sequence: TGTGCCAGTACTCAATCCTACGAGCAGTACTTC. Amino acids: CASTQSYEQYF.

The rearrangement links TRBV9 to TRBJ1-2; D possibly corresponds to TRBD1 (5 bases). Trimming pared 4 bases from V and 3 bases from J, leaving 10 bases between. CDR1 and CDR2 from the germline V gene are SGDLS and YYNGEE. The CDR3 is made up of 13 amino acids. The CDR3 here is CASSLGPYYGYTF. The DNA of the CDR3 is TGTGCCAGCAGCCTGGGACCGTACTATGGCTACACCTTC.

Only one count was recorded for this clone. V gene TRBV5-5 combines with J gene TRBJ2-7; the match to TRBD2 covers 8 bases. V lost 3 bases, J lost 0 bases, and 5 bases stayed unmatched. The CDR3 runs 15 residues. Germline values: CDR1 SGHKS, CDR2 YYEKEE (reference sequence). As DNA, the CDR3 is TGTGCCAGCAGCTCACCAGCGGGAGTCTCCTACGAGCAGTACTTC. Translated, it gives CASSSPAGVSYEQYF.

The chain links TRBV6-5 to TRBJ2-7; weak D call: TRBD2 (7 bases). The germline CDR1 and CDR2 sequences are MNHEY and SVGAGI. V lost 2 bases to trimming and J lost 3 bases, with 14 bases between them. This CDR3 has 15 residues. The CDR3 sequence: CASSYVGGRYYEQYF. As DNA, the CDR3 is TGTGCCAGCAGTTACGTGGGGGGGCGATACTACGAGCAGTACTTC.

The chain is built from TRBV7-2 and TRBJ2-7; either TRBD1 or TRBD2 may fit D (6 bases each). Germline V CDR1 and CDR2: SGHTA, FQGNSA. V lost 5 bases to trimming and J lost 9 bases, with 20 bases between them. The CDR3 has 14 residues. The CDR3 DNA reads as TGTGCCAGCAGCCCCACTCTAGCAGGGGAGGTGCAGTACTTC. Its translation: CASSPTLAGEVQYF.

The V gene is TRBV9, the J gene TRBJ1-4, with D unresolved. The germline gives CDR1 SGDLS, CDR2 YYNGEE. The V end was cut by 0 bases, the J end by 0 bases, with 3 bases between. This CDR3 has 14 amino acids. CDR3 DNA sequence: TGTGCCAGCAGCGTAGATTCAACTAATGAAAAACTGTTTTTT. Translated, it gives CASSVDSTNEKLFF.

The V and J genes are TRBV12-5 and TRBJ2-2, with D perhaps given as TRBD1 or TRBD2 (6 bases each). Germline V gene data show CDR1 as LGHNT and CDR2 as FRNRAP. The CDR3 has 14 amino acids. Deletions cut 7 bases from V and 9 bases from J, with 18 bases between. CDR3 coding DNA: TGTGCTAGTGCCCTCTTTGATGGGGGGCGGGAGCTGTTTTTT. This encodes CASALFDGGRELFF.

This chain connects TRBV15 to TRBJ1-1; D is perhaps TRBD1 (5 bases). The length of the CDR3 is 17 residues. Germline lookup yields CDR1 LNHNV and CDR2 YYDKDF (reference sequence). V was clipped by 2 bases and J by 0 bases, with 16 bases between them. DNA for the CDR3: TGTGCCACCAGCAGACGCAGACAGAACCCTATGAACACTGAAGCTTTCTTT. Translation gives CATSRRRQNPMNTEAFF.

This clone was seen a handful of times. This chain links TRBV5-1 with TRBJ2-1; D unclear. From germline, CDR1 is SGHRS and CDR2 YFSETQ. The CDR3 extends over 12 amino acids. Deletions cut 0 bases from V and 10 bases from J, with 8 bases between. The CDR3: CASSLDSQEQFF. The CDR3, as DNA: TGCGCCAGCAGCTTGGACAGTCAAGAGCAGTTCTTC.

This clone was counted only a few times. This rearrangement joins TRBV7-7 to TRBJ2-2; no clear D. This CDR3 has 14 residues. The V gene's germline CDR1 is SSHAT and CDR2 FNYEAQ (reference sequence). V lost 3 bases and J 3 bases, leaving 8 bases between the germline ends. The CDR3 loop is CASSLDVYTGELFF. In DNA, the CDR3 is TGTGCCAGCAGCTTGGACGTATACACCGGGGAGCTGTTTTTT.

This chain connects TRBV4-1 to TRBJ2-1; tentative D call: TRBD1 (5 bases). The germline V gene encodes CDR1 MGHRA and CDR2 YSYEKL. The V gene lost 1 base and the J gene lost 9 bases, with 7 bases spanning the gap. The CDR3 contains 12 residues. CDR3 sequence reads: CASSQVQAEQFF. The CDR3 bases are TGCGCCAGCAGCCAAGTACAGGCTGAGCAGTTCTTC.

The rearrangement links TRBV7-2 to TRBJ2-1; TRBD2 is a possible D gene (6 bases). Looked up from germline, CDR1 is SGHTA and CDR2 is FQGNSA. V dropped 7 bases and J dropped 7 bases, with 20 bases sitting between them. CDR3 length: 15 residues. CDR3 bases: TGTGCCAGCACCCGAACTAGCAGGACGGGGAATGAGCAGTTCTTC. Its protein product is CASTRTSRTGNEQFF. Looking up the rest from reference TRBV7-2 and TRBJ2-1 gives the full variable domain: GAGVSQSPSNKVTEKGKDVELRCDPISGHTALYWYRQSLGQGLEFLIYFQGNSAPDKSGLPSDRFSAERTGGSVSTLTIQRTQQEDSAVYLCASTRTSRTGNEQFFGPGTRLTVL.

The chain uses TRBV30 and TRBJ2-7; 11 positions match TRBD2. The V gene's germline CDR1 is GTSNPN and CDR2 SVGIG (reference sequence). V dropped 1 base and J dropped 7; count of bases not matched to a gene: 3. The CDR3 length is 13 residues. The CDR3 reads CAWSGLAGGEQYF. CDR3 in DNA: TGTGCCTGGAGTGGCCTAGCGGGAGGAGAGCAGTACTTC. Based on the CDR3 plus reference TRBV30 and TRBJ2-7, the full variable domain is SQTIHQWPATLVQPVGSPLSLECTVEGTSNPNLYWYRQAAGRGLQLLFYSVGIGQISSEVPQNLSASRPQDRQFILSSKKLLLSDSGFYLCAWSGLAGGEQYFGPGTRLTVT.

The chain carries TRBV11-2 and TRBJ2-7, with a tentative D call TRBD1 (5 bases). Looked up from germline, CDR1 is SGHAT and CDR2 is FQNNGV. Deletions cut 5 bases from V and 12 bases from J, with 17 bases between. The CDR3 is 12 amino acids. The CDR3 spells CASSANRDRRYF. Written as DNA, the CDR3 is TGTGCCAGCAGCGCCAATCGCGACAGAAGGTACTTC.

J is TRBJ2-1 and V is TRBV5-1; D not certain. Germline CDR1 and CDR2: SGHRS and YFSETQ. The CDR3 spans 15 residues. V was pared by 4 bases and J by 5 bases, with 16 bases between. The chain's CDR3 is CASSPVTQLNNEQFF. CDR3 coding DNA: TGCGCCAGCAGCCCGGTAACACAACTGAACAATGAGCAGTTCTTC. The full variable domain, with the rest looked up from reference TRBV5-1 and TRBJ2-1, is KAGVTQTPRYLIKTRGQQVTLSCSPISGHRSVSWYQQTPGQGLQFLFEYFSETQRNKGNFPGRFSGRQFSNSRSEMNVSTLELGDSALYLCASSPVTQLNNEQFFGPGTRLTVL.

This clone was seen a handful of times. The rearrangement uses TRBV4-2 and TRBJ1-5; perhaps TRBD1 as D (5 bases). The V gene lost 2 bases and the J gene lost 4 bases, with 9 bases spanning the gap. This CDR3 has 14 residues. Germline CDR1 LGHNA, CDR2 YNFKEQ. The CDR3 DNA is TGTGCCAGCAGCCAAACTCCAGGGAATCAGCCCCAGCATTTT. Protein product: CASSQTPGNQPQHF.

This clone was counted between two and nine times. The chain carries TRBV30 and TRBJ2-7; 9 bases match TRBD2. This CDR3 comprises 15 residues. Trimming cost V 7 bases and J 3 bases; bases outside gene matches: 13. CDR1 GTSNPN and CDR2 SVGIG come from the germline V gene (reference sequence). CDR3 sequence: CASQGVAGAHYEQYF. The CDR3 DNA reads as TGTGCCTCCCAGGGAGTAGCGGGAGCCCACTACGAGCAGTACTTC.

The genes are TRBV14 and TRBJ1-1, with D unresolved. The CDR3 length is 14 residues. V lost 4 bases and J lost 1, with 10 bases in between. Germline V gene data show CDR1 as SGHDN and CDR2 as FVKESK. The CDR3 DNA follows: TGTGCCAGCAGCCTAATACGAGGGAACACTGAAGCTTTCTTT. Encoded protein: CASSLIRGNTEAFF.

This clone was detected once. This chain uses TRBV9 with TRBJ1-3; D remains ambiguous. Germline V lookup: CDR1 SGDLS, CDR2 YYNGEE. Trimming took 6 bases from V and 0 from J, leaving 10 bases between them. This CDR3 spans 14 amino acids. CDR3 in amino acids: CASTRTFSGNTIYF. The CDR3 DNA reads TGTGCCAGCACGAGGACCTTCTCTGGAAACACCATATATTTT.

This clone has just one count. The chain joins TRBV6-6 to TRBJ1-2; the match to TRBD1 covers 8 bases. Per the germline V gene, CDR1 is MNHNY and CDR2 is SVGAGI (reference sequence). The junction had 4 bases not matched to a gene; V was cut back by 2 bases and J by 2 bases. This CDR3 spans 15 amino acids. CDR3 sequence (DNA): TGTGCCAGCAGTTACCCAGGACAGGGAAACTATGGCTACACCTTC. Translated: CASSYPGQGNYGYTF.

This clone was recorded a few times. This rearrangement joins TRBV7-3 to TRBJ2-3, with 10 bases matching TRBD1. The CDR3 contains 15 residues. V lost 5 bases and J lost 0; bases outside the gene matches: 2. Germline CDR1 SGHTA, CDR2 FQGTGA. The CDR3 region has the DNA TGTGCCAGCAGCCAGGACAGGGGGAGCACAGATACGCAGTATTTT. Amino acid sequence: CASSQDRGSTDTQYF. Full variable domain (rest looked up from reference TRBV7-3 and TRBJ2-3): GAGVSQTPSNKVTEKGKYVELRCDPISGHTALYWYRQSLGQGPEFLIYFQGTGAADDSGLPNDRFFAVRPEGSVSTLKIQRTERGDSAVYLCASSQDRGSTDTQYFGPGTRLTVL.

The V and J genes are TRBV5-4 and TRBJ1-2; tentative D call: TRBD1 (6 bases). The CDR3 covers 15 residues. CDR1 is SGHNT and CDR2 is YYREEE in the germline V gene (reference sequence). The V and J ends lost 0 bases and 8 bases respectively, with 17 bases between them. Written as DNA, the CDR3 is TGTGCCAGCAGCTTGGTACGGGACACAAGCCGGGGCTACACCTTC. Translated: CASSLVRDTSRGYTF. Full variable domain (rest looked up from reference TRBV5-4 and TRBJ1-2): ETGVTQSPTHLIKTRGQQVTLRCSSQSGHNTVSWYQQALGQGPQFIFQYYREEENGRGNFPPRFSGLQFPNYSSELNVNALELDDSALYLCASSLVRDTSRGYTFGSGTRLTVV.

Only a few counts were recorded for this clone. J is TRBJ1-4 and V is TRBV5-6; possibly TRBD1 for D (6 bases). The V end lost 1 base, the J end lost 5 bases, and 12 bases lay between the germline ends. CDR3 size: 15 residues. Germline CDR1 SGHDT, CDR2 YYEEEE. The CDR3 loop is CASSLIGQGNEKLFF. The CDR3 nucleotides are TGTGCCAGCAGCTTGATCGGCCAGGGGAATGAAAAACTGTTTTTT.

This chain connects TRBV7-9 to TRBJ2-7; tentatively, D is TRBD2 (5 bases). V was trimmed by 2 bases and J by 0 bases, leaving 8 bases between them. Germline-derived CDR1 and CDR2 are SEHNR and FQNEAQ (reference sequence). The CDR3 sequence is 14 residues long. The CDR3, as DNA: TGTGCCAGCAGCTTACAGGAGGCCTCCTACGAGCAGTACTTC. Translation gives CASSLQEASYEQYF.